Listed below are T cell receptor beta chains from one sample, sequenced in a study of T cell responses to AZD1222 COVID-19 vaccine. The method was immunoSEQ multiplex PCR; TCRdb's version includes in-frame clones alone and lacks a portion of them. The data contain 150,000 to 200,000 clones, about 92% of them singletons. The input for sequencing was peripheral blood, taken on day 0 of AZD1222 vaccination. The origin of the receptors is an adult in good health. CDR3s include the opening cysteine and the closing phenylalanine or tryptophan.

cdr3_aa: CASSRATAFEAFF
v_call: TRBV5-1

cdr3_aa: CASSYSGAGNTEAFF
v_call: TRBV6-6

cdr3_aa: CASSEGRLLYGYTF
v_call: TRBV6-1

cdr3_aa: CASSPPNRVVLSGANVLTF
v_call: TRBV18

cdr3_aa: CASSYDREEQFF
v_call: TRBV3-1/TRBV3-2

cdr3_aa: CASSLGNQPQHF
v_call: TRBV7-9

cdr3_aa: CASSSDRVLAGGREQETQYF
v_call: TRBV19

cdr3_aa: CATSDLGGRSGSSYNEQFF
v_call: TRBV24-1

cdr3_aa: CASTPGGTAYEQYF
v_call: TRBV6-5

cdr3_aa: CATSRDPGFDEQFF
v_call: TRBV15

cdr3_aa: CASQLREGNSYEQYF
v_call: TRBV5-1

cdr3_aa: CASSALADPYNEQFF
v_call: TRBV5-1

cdr3_aa: CASSPGQGRHGYTF
v_call: TRBV7-9

cdr3_aa: CSAGTGPYEQYF
v_call: TRBV29-1

cdr3_aa: CASSLVPAGAGGYTF
v_call: TRBV7-6

cdr3_aa: CATSRDMGGNIQYF
v_call: TRBV15

cdr3_aa: CASSYGVYGYTF
v_call: TRBV6-2/TRBV6-3

cdr3_aa: CASSSGTGGAEQYF
v_call: TRBV5-1

cdr3_aa: CASSQEVTGDGYTF
v_call: TRBV3-1/TRBV3-2

cdr3_aa: CASSLQSNTIYF
v_call: TRBV12-3/TRBV12-4

cdr3_aa: CASSQEGRLNTEAFF
v_call: TRBV3-1/TRBV3-2

cdr3_aa: CASSLLEAGYEQYF
v_call: TRBV4-1

cdr3_aa: CASSLPSGYEQFF
v_call: TRBV12-3/TRBV12-4

cdr3_aa: CASSLGTGGLAQYF
v_call: TRBV9

cdr3_aa: CAWRGRTEAFF
v_call: TRBV30

cdr3_aa: CASSLISGTNTGELFF
v_call: TRBV7-6

cdr3_aa: CASSGRAYEQYF
v_call: TRBV19

cdr3_aa: CASSVAVSTSYGYTF
v_call: TRBV9

cdr3_aa: CASSPARGGPREQYF
v_call: TRBV5-1

cdr3_aa: CASRLVSRSGEGLVRVEQYF
v_call: TRBV12-2

cdr3_aa: CASSSVGEGHTDTQYF
v_call: TRBV5-4

cdr3_aa: CASSVTFWGNQPQHF
v_call: TRBV27

cdr3_aa: CASSTAYEQYF
v_call: TRBV7-9

cdr3_aa: CASSLVPGPSYNEQFF
v_call: TRBV5-1

cdr3_aa: CASSLLGDTEAFF
v_call: TRBV27

cdr3_aa: CASSLVQGSEAFF
v_call: TRBV7-6

cdr3_aa: CASWDRGGYGYTF
v_call: TRBV6-5

cdr3_aa: CASSVDTVYGYTF
v_call: TRBV9

cdr3_aa: CASSLISNQPQHF
v_call: TRBV12-3/TRBV12-4

cdr3_aa: CASSRDGDQPQHF
v_call: TRBV5-1

cdr3_aa: CASSPRATQSSYEQYF
v_call: TRBV18

cdr3_aa: CASSHKSRDRDKEFF
v_call: TRBV5-4

cdr3_aa: CAWSVPWLISGNTIYF
v_call: TRBV30

cdr3_aa: CASSEAGEGYTF
v_call: TRBV2

cdr3_aa: CASSPPRLAGDTGELFF
v_call: TRBV11-2

cdr3_aa: CASSGGRDTEAFF
v_call: TRBV5-1

cdr3_aa: CASSVGWATNEKLFF
v_call: TRBV9

cdr3_aa: CASSLGEGFYNEQFF
v_call: TRBV27

cdr3_aa: CASSRDRVSYEQYF
v_call: TRBV27

cdr3_aa: CASSLIGGGDGYTF
v_call: TRBV27

cdr3_aa: CASINLAAGYNEQFF
v_call: TRBV6-5

cdr3_aa: CASSLGLGTGREAFF
v_call: TRBV5-5

cdr3_aa: CASSDAGWEETQYF
v_call: TRBV2

cdr3_aa: CSVRQGAGSYEQYF
v_call: TRBV29-1

cdr3_aa: CASSIAEPNEQFF
v_call: TRBV19

cdr3_aa: CASSLDPGDEQYF
v_call: TRBV11-2

cdr3_aa: CASSSLEDRAEAFF
v_call: TRBV6-5

cdr3_aa: CASSRRQAYEQYF
v_call: TRBV11-2

cdr3_aa: CAGNRDLTDTQYF
v_call: TRBV5-4

cdr3_aa: CASSLKVLAGGNEQFF
v_call: TRBV7-2